What follows are 22 T cell receptor beta chains derived from one specimen sequenced in a study of T-cell memory formation after mild COVID-19. TCRdb reprocessed the 5' RACE reads via MiXCR and lists one record per CDR3 protein. The sample includes about 57,000 distinct CDR3 sequences, 12% of them seen just once. Sequencing was done on a sample of PBMCs or a T cell subset sorted from them (not recorded which). Every receptor here comes from a man between 18 and 29 years old who had mild COVID-19 (a few samples of this study predate the infection). Cell type and time point are not known.

This chain joins TRBV30 and TRBJ2-1; a possible D gene is TRBD1 (6 bases). Germline V CDR1 and CDR2: GTSNPN, SVGIG (reference sequence). The CDR3 is 16 amino acids. The V end was cut by 1 base, the J end by 5 bases, with 18 bases between. CDR3 sequence reads: CAWSGGTGKTHNEQFF. The CDR3 DNA reads as TGTGCCTGGAGTGGGGGAACAGGGAAAACGCACAATGAGCAGTTCTTC.

In its sample, this clonotype was seen many times. The J gene is TRBJ2-7, the V gene TRBV20-1; 8 nucleotides match TRBD2. The CDR3 is made up of 14 amino acids. Germline loops: CDR1 DFQATT, CDR2 SNEGSKA (reference sequence). The junction had 10 bases not matched to a gene; V was cut back by 5 bases and J by 4 bases. As DNA, the CDR3 is TGCAGTGCTCGTAGAAGCGGGGGAGATTACGAGCAGTACGTC. This gives the protein CSARRSGGDYEQYV.

There are a few counts of this clonotype. V is TRBV7-8 and J is TRBJ1-1, with D maybe TRBD1 (5 bases). Trimming shortened V by 2 bases and J by 7 bases, and 14 bases separated the two germline ends. Germline CDR1 SGHVS, CDR2 FQNEAQ. The CDR3 has 14 amino acids. CDR3 sequence (DNA): TGTGCCAGCAGCTTATTGGCTGGGGCGATTGAAGCTTTCTTT. Translation gives CASSLLAGAIEAFF.

This chain's CDR3 is CATGDYGYTF. CDR3 nucleotide sequence: TGTGCCACAGGGGATTATGGCTACACCTTC. V usage is TRBV10-3 and J usage is TRBJ1-2, with a weak D call TRBD1 (6 bases). Germline CDR1 and CDR2: ENHRY and SYGVKD. This CDR3 is built from 10 residues. V gave up 10 bases and J gave up 5 bases, with 8 bases separating them.

This sequence joins TRBV20-1 and TRBJ2-7; D unclear. Trimming cost V 0 bases and J 2 bases, with 14 bases left between them. CDR3 length equals 15 residues. Germline V gene lookup returns CDR1 DFQATT and CDR2 SNEGSKA (reference sequence). The CDR3 DNA follows: TGCAGTGCTAGAGAAGGGCGGAGACCTACCTACGAGCAGTACTTC. Translating it yields CSAREGRRPTYEQYF.

Many counts were recorded for this clonotype. This chain joins TRBV4-1 and TRBJ2-1, with 9 bases matching TRBD2. CDR3 size: 16 residues. Per germline, CDR1 MGHRA and CDR2 YSYEKL. V lost 8 bases to trimming and J lost 8 bases; unmatched junction nucleotides: 16. The CDR3 region is CASFFTWTSVGDEQFF. The CDR3 DNA follows: TGCGCCAGCTTTTTCACGTGGACTAGCGTCGGGGATGAGCAGTTCTTC.

This clonotype was recorded many times. V and J are TRBV5-4 and TRBJ2-1; 8 positions match TRBD2. V was clipped by 3 bases and J by 4 bases; unmatched bases: 6. This CDR3 contains 15 residues. From germline, CDR1 is SGHNT and CDR2 YYREEE (reference sequence). The CDR3 nucleotides are TGTGCCAGCAGCTACGGGGGGGCTTTGTACAATGAGCAGTTCTTC. Its protein product is CASSYGGALYNEQFF.

This clonotype has more than one count but fewer than ten. The DNA for the CDR3 is TGTGCCAGTAGTGGGGGGACAGTTGTAGCCAAAAACATTCAGTACTTC. Amino acids: CASSGGTVVAKNIQYF. The chain employs TRBV19 and TRBJ2-4; a possible D gene is TRBD1 (7 bases). Trimming left V 5 bases short and J 0 bases short, with 14 bases between. The germline V gene encodes CDR1 LNHDA and CDR2 SQIVND (reference sequence). The CDR3 extends over 16 amino acids.

This chain links TRBV25-1 with TRBJ1-6, with D possibly matching TRBD1 (5 bases). This CDR3 region has 15 residues. Germline V gives CDR1 MGHDK, CDR2 SYGVNS. Trimming left V 3 bases short and J 10 bases short, with 16 bases between. As DNA, the CDR3 is TGTGCCAGCAGTGACAGGTGGGGCCAGGCGTCACCCCTCCACTTT. Protein product: CASSDRWGQASPLHF.

The sample holds a few counts of this clonotype. The chain combines TRBV5-5 with TRBJ2-1; D is perhaps TRBD2 (6 bases). Germline assignment: CDR1 SGHKS and CDR2 YYEKEE (reference sequence). The germline V and J ends were trimmed by 3 bases and 0 bases, with 16 bases remaining between them. The CDR3 runs to 17 residues. CDR3 nucleotides: TGTGCCAGCAGCTCGGGGTACCGCGGGATCTCCTACAATGAGCAGTTCTTC. The encoded protein is CASSSGYRGISYNEQFF. The variable domain in full, with the rest retrieved from reference TRBV5-5 and TRBJ2-1, is DAGVTQSPTHLIKTRGQQVTLRCSPISGHKSVSWYQQVLGQGPQFIFQYYEKEERGRGNFPDRFSARQFPNYSSELNVNALLLGDSALYLCASSSGYRGISYNEQFFGPGTRLTVL.

The sample holds many counts of this clonotype. In DNA, the CDR3 is TGCAGCGTTGTCCTCTCTGGGGCCAACGTCCTGACTTTC. It yields the protein CSVVLSGANVLTF. This chain joins TRBV29-1 and TRBJ2-6; D gene uncertain. Trimming removed 4 bases at V and 0 bases at J, with 4 bases between. Germline V lookup: CDR1 SQVTM, CDR2 ANQGSEA. The CDR3 length is 13 residues.

The chain employs TRBV7-2 and TRBJ1-2, with 10 bases fitting TRBD1. V was clipped by 0 bases and J by 7 bases; unmatched bases: 8. This CDR3 region has 16 residues. Germline V CDR1 and CDR2: SGHTA, FQGNSA. CDR3 amino acids: CASSLAGATGGVGYTF. The CDR3 bases are TGTGCCAGCAGCTTAGCGGGGGCGACAGGGGGCGTTGGCTACACCTTC.

This chain joins TRBV12-3 or TRBV12-4 and TRBJ2-1, with a weak D call TRBD2 (6 bases). V lost 3 bases to trimming and J lost 7 bases, with 10 bases between them. The CDR3 contains 13 residues. CDR3 amino acids: CASSLEGPNEQFF. The CDR3 region has the DNA TGTGCCAGCAGTTTGGAGGGACCGAATGAGCAGTTCTTC.

This clonotype was picked up a small number of times. The genes are TRBV27 and TRBJ1-6; tentatively, D is TRBD1 (5 bases). The CDR3 consists of 15 residues. V gave up 1 base and J gave up 8 bases, with 12 bases separating them. Looked up from germline, CDR1 is MNHEY and CDR2 is SMNVEV (reference sequence). CDR3 bases: TGTGCCAGCAGTTTATATGAGGGGTTGGATTCACCCCTCCACTTT. Its translation: CASSLYEGLDSPLHF.

In this sample, this clonotype turned up a few times. The rearrangement links TRBV6-6 to TRBJ2-3; 10 nucleotides line up with TRBD2. CDR3 length equals 18 residues. V was pared by 6 bases and J by 7 bases, with 19 bases of the junction left unmatched. Looked up from germline, CDR1 is MNHNY and CDR2 is SVGAGI (reference sequence). CDR3 nucleotides: TGTGCCAGCAGCTACAGAATTACCAGCGGGGGGGCGTTAAATACGCAGTATTTT. This gives the protein CASSYRITSGGALNTQYF.

This clonotype was detected many times. V is TRBV20-1 and J is TRBJ2-2, with TRBD2 as a possible D gene (5 bases). Between the trimmed V and J ends, which lost 0 bases and 6 bases, there was a span of 14 bases. Germline loops: CDR1 DFQATT, CDR2 SNEGSKA (reference sequence). The CDR3 is 15 residues long. The CDR3 is CSARDPSGKAGELFF. CDR3 sequence (DNA): TGCAGTGCTAGAGATCCGTCCGGGAAGGCCGGGGAGCTGTTTTTT.

This sequence joins TRBV11-2 and TRBJ1-2; D remains unclear. The CDR3 runs 13 residues. CDR1 and CDR2 (germline): SGHAT, FQNNGV. Trimming took 3 bases from V and 8 from J, leaving 13 bases between them. The CDR3 loop is CASSFGHVGGYTF. The CDR3 DNA sequence: TGTGCCAGCAGCTTCGGGCATGTGGGGGGCTACACCTTC.

This clonotype was observed at least ten times. The V call is TRBV20-1, the J call TRBJ2-5, with unresolved D. There are 13 residues in the CDR3. CDR1 DFQATT and CDR2 SNEGSKA come from the germline V gene (reference sequence). The V end was cut by 5 bases, the J end by 2 bases, with 12 bases between. The CDR3 sequence: CSALGPDQETQYF. DNA for the CDR3: TGCAGTGCTCTAGGACCAGATCAAGAGACCCAGTACTTC.

The CDR3 reads CASSLDRTNGELFF. For the CDR3, the DNA is TGTGCCAGCAGCTTGGATCGGACGAACGGGGAGCTGTTTTTT. The chain links TRBV5-4 to TRBJ2-2; D unclear. Germline V gene lookup returns CDR1 SGHNT and CDR2 YYREEE (reference sequence). This CDR3 comprises 14 residues. V lost 0 bases, J lost 7 bases, and 10 bases lay in between.

This clonotype was seen more than once but under ten times. The chain has TRBV5-5 and TRBJ1-2, with 8 nucleotides matching TRBD1. Germline CDR1 reads SGHKS; CDR2 reads YYEKEE (reference sequence). This CDR3 spans 16 amino acids. V gave up 4 bases and J gave up 2 bases; unmatched junction bases: 10. For the CDR3, the DNA is TGTGCCAGCAGCAGAGGGACAGGCGATCCGAACTATGGCTACACCTTC. This translates into CASSRGTGDPNYGYTF. The complete variable domain, with remaining parts taken from reference TRBV5-5 and TRBJ1-2, reads DAGVTQSPTHLIKTRGQQVTLRCSPISGHKSVSWYQQVLGQGPQFIFQYYEKEERGRGNFPDRFSARQFPNYSSELNVNALLLGDSALYLCASSRGTGDPNYGYTFGSGTRLTVV.

This clonotype was seen repeatedly, ten times or more. The CDR3 nucleotides are TGTGCCAGCAGCTTAGACGGAAGGCCAGATACGCAGTATTTT. Its translation is CASSLDGRPDTQYF. The chain recombines TRBV7-6 with TRBJ2-3; D remains ambiguous. Trimming took 1 base from V and 4 from J, leaving 9 bases between them. Germline assignment: CDR1 SGHVS and CDR2 FNYEAQ. This CDR3 is built from 14 residues.

This clonotype was seen ten or more times. The chain couples TRBV5-8 to TRBJ2-2; 10 bases are shared with TRBD1. V shed 5 bases and J 6 bases; nucleotides not matched to a gene: 7. This CDR3 is 15 amino acids long. Germline CDR1 SGHTS, CDR2 YDEGEE. The CDR3 sequence is CASSSGDRGAGELFF. The CDR3 region has the DNA TGTGCCAGCAGTTCTGGGGACAGGGGCGCCGGGGAGCTGTTTTTT.